The 10 T cell receptor beta chains in this list originate from one sample, sequenced in a study of OX40 agonist ivuxolimab in advanced cancers. TCRdb keeps only in-frame clones here, not all; method: immunoSEQ multiplex PCR. The sample contains just under 65,000 clones, 81% of which appear only once. The sequencing used CD4+ or CD8+ T cells sorted from blood, collected in a trial of the OX40 agonist ivuxolimab. The origin of the receptors is an adult with an advanced solid tumor such as melanoma, head and neck, liver or kidney cancer.

This clone appeared a few times. The chain links TRBV5-1 to TRBJ1-6; the match to TRBD1 covers 8 bases. CDR3 length equals 13 residues. Germline lookup yields CDR1 SGHRS and CDR2 YFSETQ. With 3 bases clipped from V and 8 bases from J, the junction kept 1 base outside the gene matches. This CDR3 is CASSSDRDSPLHF. The CDR3 DNA reads as TGCGCCAGCAGCTCGGACAGGGATTCACCCCTCCACTTT.

J is TRBJ2-2 and V is TRBV5-1; D unresolved. The germline gives CDR1 SGHRS, CDR2 YFSETQ. V lost 2 bases, J lost 1 base, and 3 bases lay in between. This CDR3 spans 13 amino acids. Here the CDR3 DNA reads TGCGCCAGCAGCTTCCAGAACACCGGGGAGCTGTTTTTT. Amino acids: CASSFQNTGELFF.

The chain links TRBV15 to TRBJ1-4; 10 bases match TRBD1. This CDR3 spans 17 amino acids. The V gene end was trimmed by 3 bases and the J gene end by 7 bases; junction bases not matched to a gene: 11. The germline V gene encodes CDR1 LNHNV and CDR2 YYDKDF (reference sequence). The CDR3 reads CATSSRDRGQDREKLFF. Written as DNA, the CDR3 is TGTGCCACCAGCAGCAGAGACAGGGGGCAGGATCGTGAAAAACTGTTTTTT. Drawing the rest from reference TRBV15 and TRBJ1-4, the complete variable domain is DAMVIQNPRYQVTQFGKPVTLSCSQTLNHNVMYWYQQKSSQAPKLLFHYYDKDFNNEADTPDNFQSRRPNTSFCFLDIRSPGLGDTAMYLCATSSRDRGQDREKLFFGSGTQLSVL.

The rearrangement links TRBV7-2 to TRBJ1-2, with D possibly being TRBD1 (5 bases). CDR1 SGHTA and CDR2 FQGNSA come from the germline V gene. This CDR3 has 13 amino acids. Trimming removed 5 bases from V and 6 bases from J, with 13 bases in between. The CDR3 spells CASSPGGRDGYTF. The CDR3 nucleotides read TGTGCCAGCAGCCCCGGGGGACGGGATGGCTACACCTTC.

The chain carries TRBV7-3 and TRBJ2-7; D is perhaps TRBD2 (5 bases). CDR1 is SGHTA, CDR2 FQGTGA, per germline. The CDR3 runs to 15 residues. Trimming stripped 1 base from V and 2 bases from J, with 12 bases between. The CDR3 DNA follows: TGTGCCAGCAGCTTAATGGCGGGTCAAACCTACGAGCAGTACTTC. Translation: CASSLMAGQTYEQYF.

The rearrangement links TRBV27 to TRBJ1-1; TRBD1 aligns across 9 bases. Trimming took 6 bases from V and 8 from J; bases not matched to a gene: 10. CDR3 length: 14 residues. Germline values: CDR1 MNHEY, CDR2 SMNVEV (reference sequence). The CDR3 DNA sequence: TGTGCCAGCAGGTTCGACAGGGGGACTCGGGAAGCTTTCTTT. Protein sequence: CASRFDRGTREAFF.

This rearrangement joins TRBV6-5 to TRBJ1-1; 8 bases are a match to TRBD1. The germline CDR1 and CDR2 sequences are MNHEY and SVGAGI. CDR3 size: 13 residues. J lost 7 bases, V lost 6 bases, and 7 bases had no gene match. This CDR3 is CASRGTDRDEAFF. DNA of the CDR3: TGTGCCAGCAGGGGAACGGACAGGGATGAAGCTTTCTTT.

The chain has TRBV6-5 and TRBJ2-5; 7 bases are a match to TRBD1. CDR1 and CDR2 from the germline V gene are MNHEY and SVGAGI. V lost 6 bases, J lost 0 bases, and 10 bases stayed unmatched. The CDR3 totals 16 residues. The CDR3 loop reads CASRYMTGSNQETQYF. In DNA, the CDR3 is TGTGCCAGCAGATACATGACAGGGAGCAACCAAGAGACCCAGTACTTC.

The rearrangement links TRBV10-1 to TRBJ2-7, with TRBD1 matching over 7 bases. V shed 9 bases, J shed 3 bases, and the junction held 8 bases outside the gene matches. The CDR3 spans 13 residues. Per germline, CDR1 WNHNN and CDR2 SYGVQD (reference sequence). The CDR3 sequence is CASLRDRDYEQYF. CDR3 in DNA: TGCGCCAGTCTTCGAGACAGGGACTACGAGCAGTACTTC.

CDR3 coding DNA: TGTGCCAGCAGGACAGACCTCGGCTATGGCTACACCTTC. It is translated as CASRTDLGYGYTF. The rearrangement joins TRBV6-1 to TRBJ1-2, with D possibly matching TRBD1 (5 bases). The CDR3 is 13 amino acids. In germline, CDR1 is MNHNS, CDR2 SASEGT. Trimming removed 6 bases at V and 4 bases at J, with 12 bases between.